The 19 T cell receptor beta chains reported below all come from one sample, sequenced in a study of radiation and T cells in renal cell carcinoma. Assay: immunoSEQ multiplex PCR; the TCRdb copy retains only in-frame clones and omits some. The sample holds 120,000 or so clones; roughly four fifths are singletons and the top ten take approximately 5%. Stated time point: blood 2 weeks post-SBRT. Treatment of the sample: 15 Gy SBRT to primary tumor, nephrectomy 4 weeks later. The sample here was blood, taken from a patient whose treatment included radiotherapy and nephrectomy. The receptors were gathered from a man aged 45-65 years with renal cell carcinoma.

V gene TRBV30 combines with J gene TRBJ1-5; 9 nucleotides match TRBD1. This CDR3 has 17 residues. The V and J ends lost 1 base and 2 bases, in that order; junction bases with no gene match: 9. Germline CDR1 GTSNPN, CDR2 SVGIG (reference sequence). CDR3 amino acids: CAWSGHSGQGGNQPQHF. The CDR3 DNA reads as TGTGCCTGGAGTGGACACTCGGGACAGGGTGGCAATCAGCCCCAGCATTTT.

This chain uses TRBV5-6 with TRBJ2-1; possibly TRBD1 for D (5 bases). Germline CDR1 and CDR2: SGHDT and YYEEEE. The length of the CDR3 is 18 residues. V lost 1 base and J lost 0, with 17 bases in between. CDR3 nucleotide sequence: TGTGCCAGCAGCTTGTTCAGGGCCATATTAATCTCCTACAATGAGCAGTTCTTC. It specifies CASSLFRAILISYNEQFF. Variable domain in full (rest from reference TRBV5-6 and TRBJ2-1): DAGVTQSPTHLIKTRGQQVTLRCSPKSGHDTVSWYQQALGQGPQFIFQYYEEEERQRGNFPDRFSGHQFPNYSSELNVNALLLGDSALYLCASSLFRAILISYNEQFFGPGTRLTVL.

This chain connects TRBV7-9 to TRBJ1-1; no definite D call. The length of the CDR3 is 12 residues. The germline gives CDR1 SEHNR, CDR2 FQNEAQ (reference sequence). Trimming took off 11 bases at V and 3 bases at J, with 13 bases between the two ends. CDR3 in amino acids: CACSGSDTEAFF. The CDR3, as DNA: TGTGCCTGCTCGGGTTCGGACACTGAAGCTTTCTTT.

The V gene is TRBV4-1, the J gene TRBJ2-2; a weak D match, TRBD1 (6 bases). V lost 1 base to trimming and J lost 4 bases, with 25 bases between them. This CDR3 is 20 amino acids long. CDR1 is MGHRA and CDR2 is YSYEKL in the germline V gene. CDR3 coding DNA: TGCGCCAGCAGCCAAGTAGGTGAGAACAGGGTGAGAGTCCGCACCGGGGAGCTGTTTTTT. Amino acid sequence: CASSQVGENRVRVRTGELFF.

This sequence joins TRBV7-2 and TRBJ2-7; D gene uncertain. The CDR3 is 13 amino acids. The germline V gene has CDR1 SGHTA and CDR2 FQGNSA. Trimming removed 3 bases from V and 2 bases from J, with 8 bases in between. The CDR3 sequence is CASSLSTAYEQYF. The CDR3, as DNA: TGTGCCAGCAGCTTGAGCACCGCCTACGAGCAGTACTTC.

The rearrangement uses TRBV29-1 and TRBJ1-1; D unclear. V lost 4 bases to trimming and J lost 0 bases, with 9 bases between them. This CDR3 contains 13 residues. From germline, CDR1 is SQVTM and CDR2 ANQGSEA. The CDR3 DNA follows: TGCAGCGTTGGGGTTGGGTTGAACACTGAAGCTTTCTTT. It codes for CSVGVGLNTEAFF.

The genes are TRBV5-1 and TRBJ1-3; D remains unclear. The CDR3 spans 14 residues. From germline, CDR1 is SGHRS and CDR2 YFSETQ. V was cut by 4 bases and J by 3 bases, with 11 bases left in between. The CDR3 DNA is TGCGCCAGCAGCCCCACGCGAAATGGAAACACCATATATTTT. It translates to CASSPTRNGNTIYF.

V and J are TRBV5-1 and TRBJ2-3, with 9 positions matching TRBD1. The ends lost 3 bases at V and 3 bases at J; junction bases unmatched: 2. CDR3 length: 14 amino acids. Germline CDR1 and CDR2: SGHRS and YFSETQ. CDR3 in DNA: TGCGCCAGCAGCTCCGGACAGGGGACAGATACGCAGTATTTT. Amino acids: CASSSGQGTDTQYF.

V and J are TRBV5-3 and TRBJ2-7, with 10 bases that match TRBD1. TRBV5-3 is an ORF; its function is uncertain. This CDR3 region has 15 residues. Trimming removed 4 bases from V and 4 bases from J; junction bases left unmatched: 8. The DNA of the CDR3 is TGTGCCAGAAGCACCGGGACAGGGGCACTATACGAGCAGTACTTC. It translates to CARSTGTGALYEQYF.

DNA of the CDR3: TGTGCCAGCAGTGTCACAGGGGGCGCGTCGGGAAACACCATATATTTT. Amino acid sequence: CASSVTGGASGNTIYF. This chain uses TRBV6-1 with TRBJ1-3; 9 nucleotides agree with TRBD1. Germline V gene data show CDR1 as MNHNS and CDR2 as SASEGT. V lost 4 bases, J lost 4 bases, and 8 bases stayed unmatched. The CDR3 totals 16 residues.

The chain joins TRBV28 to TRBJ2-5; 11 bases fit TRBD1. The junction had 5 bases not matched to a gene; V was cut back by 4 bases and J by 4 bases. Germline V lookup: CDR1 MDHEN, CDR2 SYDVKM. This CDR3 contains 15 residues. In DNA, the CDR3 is TGTGCCAGCAGTTCCCCGGGACAGGGGGTAGAGACCCAGTACTTC. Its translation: CASSSPGQGVETQYF.

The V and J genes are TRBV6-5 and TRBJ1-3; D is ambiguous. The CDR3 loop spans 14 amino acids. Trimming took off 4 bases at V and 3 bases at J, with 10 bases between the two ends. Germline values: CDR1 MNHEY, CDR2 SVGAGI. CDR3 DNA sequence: TGTGCCAGCAGTTTTACGAGGTTTGGAAACACCATATATTTT. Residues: CASSFTRFGNTIYF.

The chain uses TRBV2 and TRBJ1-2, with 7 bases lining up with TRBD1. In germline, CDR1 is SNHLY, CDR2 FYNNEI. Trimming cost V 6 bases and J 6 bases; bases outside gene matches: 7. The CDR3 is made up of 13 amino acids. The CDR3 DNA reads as TGTGCCAGCAGACGGACAGGATATGATGGCTACACCTTC. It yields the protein CASRRTGYDGYTF.

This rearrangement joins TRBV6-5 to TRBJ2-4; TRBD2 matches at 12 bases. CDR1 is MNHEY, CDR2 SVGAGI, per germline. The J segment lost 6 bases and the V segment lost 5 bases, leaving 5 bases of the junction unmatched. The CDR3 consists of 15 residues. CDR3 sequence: CASSPGLAGLNIQYF. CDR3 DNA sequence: TGTGCCAGCAGTCCTGGACTAGCGGGGCTAAACATTCAGTACTTC.

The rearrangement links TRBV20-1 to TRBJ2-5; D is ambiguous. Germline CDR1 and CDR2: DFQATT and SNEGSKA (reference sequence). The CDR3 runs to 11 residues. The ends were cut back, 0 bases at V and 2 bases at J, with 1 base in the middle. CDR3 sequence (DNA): TGCAGTGCTAGAGAGCAAGAGACCCAGTACTTC. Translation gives CSAREQETQYF.

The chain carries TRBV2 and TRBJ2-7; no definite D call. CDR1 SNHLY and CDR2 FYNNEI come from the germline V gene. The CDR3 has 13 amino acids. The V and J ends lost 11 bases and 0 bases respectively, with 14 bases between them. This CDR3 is CASVGALSYEQYF. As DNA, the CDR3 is TGTGCCTCGGTAGGCGCCCTCTCCTACGAGCAGTACTTC. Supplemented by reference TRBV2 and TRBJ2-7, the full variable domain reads EPEVTQTPSHQVTQMGQEVILRCVPISNHLYFYWYRQILGQKVEFLVSFYNNEISEKSEIFDDQFSVERPDGSNFTLKIRSTKLEDSAMYFCASVGALSYEQYFGPGTRLTVT.

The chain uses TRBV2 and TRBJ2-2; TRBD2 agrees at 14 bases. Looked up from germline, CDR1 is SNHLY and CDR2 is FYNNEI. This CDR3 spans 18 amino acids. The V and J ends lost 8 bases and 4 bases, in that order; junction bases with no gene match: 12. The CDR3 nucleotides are TGTGCCAGCCTAACCGGGACTAGCGGGAGTAGGGGCACCGGGGAGCTGTTTTTT. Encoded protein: CASLTGTSGSRGTGELFF.

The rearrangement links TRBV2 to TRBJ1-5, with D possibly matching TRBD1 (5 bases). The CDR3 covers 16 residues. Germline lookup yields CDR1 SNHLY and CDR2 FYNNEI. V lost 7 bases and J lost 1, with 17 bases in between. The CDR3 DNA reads TGTGCCAGCAACGGAGGCTTCGGGACGAGCAATCAGCCCCAGCATTTT. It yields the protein CASNGGFGTSNQPQHF.

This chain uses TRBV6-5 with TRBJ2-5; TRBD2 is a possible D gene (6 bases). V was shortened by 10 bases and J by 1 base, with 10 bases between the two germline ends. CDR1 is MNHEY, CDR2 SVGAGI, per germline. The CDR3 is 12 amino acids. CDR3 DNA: TGTGCCACCTCGGGAGCCCAAGAGACCCAGTACTTC. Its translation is CATSGAQETQYF.